These T cell receptor beta chains were read from a single sample in a study of blood T cell repertoires in COVID-19. Libraries were prepared by immunoSEQ multiplex PCR; TCRdb keeps only in-frame clonotypes and omits some of them. The repertoire includes 300,000 to 350,000 clones, about nine tenths of them detected once, and 1.5% to 2% sits in the top ten. Specimen: peripheral blood. The source of these receptors is a woman in her twenties or thirties with COVID-19, enrolled during active disease. CDR3s include the opening cysteine and the closing phenylalanine or tryptophan. The D gene is left open where the match is weak. Clone size appears in some rows only: once, few, many, or a class for an expanded clone.

V	J	size	D	DNA	CDR3
TRBV11-3	TRBJ2-1	once	TRBD2	TGTGCCAGCAGCTTAGTTCTAGCGGATAGCTCCTACAATGAGCAGTTCTTC	CASSLVLADSSYNEQFF
TRBV2	TRBJ1-3	.	.	TGTGCCAGCGACAGTTTCTCTGGAAACACCATATATTTT	CASDSFSGNTIYF
TRBV7-2	TRBJ2-7	.	TRBD1	TGTGCCAGCCGGGGACAGGGGGCTTACGAGCAGTACTTC	CASRGQGAYEQYF
TRBV4-2	TRBJ1-1	.	.	TGTGCCAGCAGCCAAGTAGGAAGGGGGACTGAAGCTTTCTTT	CASSQVGRGTEAFF
TRBV6-5	TRBJ1-2	few	.	TGTGCCAGCAGTCGTACAGGGAACTATGGCTACACCTTC	CASSRTGNYGYTF
TRBV19	TRBJ1-5	.	TRBD1	TGTGCCAGCAGAAGTCCAGGACAGGCCAGCAATCAGCCCCAGCATTTT	CASRSPGQASNQPQHF
TRBV7-8	TRBJ2-1	.	.	TGTGCCAGCAGCTTAGCGAGGTCGAGCGGAAGCTCCTACAATGAGCAGTTCTTC	CASSLARSSGSSYNEQFF
TRBV5-6	TRBJ1-5	.	TRBD1	TGTGCCAGCAGCTTGGGCTGGGACAGGGGGCAAAATCAGCCCCAGCATTTT	CASSLGWDRGQNQPQHF
TRBV12-3/TRBV12-4	TRBJ1-4	.	.	TGTGCCAGCTCGCGATCTAGATCGGAAAAACTGTTTTTT	CASSRSRSEKLFF
TRBV3-1/TRBV3-2	TRBJ1-6	.	.	TGTGCCAGCAGCCAAGCGGGGGGTTCCTTCCCCCTCCACTTT	CASSQAGGSFPLHF
TRBV2	TRBJ2-5	.	.	TGTGCCAGCAGTGAATTTGGGGGGGGCGCAGGAGAGACCCAGTACTTC	CASSEFGGGAGETQYF
TRBV27	TRBJ2-5	.	TRBD2	TGTGCCAGCAGCAAAAATTCAGCGGGGGGGCAGGAGACCCAGTACTTC	CASSKNSAGGQETQYF
TRBV5-1	TRBJ2-7	few	.	TGCGCCAGCAGCCCGGGACCAGGGGAAAAGTACGAGCAGTACTTC	CASSPGPGEKYEQYF
TRBV18	TRBJ1-1	.	.	TGTGCCAGCTCACCAGTTAGGGAGTGGAACACTGAAGCTTTCTTT	CASSPVREWNTEAFF
TRBV7-8	TRBJ1-3	.	.	TGTGCCAGCAGCCCTCACCCGGTAGGGGTCCAACAAATAAGAAACACCATATATTTT	CASSPHPVGVQQIRNTIYF
TRBV19	TRBJ2-7	.	TRBD2	TGTGCCAGTAGTCCTAGCGGGACCTACGAGCAGTACTTC	CASSPSGTYEQYF
TRBV4-2	TRBJ1-2	.	TRBD1	TGTGCCAGCAGCCAAGAAGGGACAGGGGTAATCTATGGCTACACCTTC	CASSQEGTGVIYGYTF
TRBV11-2	TRBJ2-2	.	.	TGTGCCAGCAGCTTCAGTGGAGGAACAGGGACCCCGAACACCGGGGAGCTGTTTTTT	CASSFSGGTGTPNTGELFF
TRBV5-6	TRBJ2-1	few	TRBD2	TGTGCCAGCAGCTCCGGACCCTCCGGGGGGGCACTCGAGCAGTTCTTC	CASSSGPSGGALEQFF
TRBV30	TRBJ1-2	few	.	TGTGCCTGGAAGGGGATCAACTATGGCTACACCTTC	CAWKGINYGYTF
TRBV5-1	TRBJ1-2	.	.	TGCGCCAGCCAAACTAACTATGGCTACACCTTC	CASQTNYGYTF
TRBV19	TRBJ1-3	.	.	TGTGCCAGTAGTATAGCCGACTTTAACACCATATATTTT	CASSIADFNTIYF
TRBV3-1/TRBV3-2	TRBJ1-2	.	.	TGTGCCAGCAGCCAAGAGAGACAGATAAACCTGCTAGGCTACACCTTC	CASSQERQINLLGYTF
TRBV5-5	TRBJ2-5	.	.	TGTGCCAGCAGCTTGGAGGGGCAGCTAAGAGAAACCCAGTACTTC	CASSLEGQLRETQYF
TRBV2	TRBJ1-1	.	TRBD1	TGTGCCAGCAGTGCTAACAGGGGGAACACTGAAGCTTTCTTT	CASSANRGNTEAFF